Following are 24 T cell receptor beta chains from one sample sequenced in a study of CD8 T cells in Susac syndrome. RNA totalling roughly 0.45 to 1 ug underwent reverse transcription with random hexamers. From the immunoSEQ multiplex PCR reads, TCRdb called clonotypes with MiXCR, one entry per CDR3 protein. The sample has under 200,000 distinct CDR3 sequences, 90% to 95% seen once. Sequencing was done on a sample of CD4+ T cells from PBMCs. Receptor source: a human donor in good health.

The genes are TRBV7-9 and TRBJ1-1, with D possibly TRBD1 on 5 matching bases. There are 15 residues in the CDR3. The germline V and J ends were trimmed by 4 bases and 10 bases, with 22 bases remaining between them. CDR1 and CDR2 from the germline V gene are SEHNR and FQNEAQ (reference sequence). This chain's CDR3 is CASSSTTGDGAAAFF. The CDR3 region has the DNA TGTGCCAGCAGCTCTACTACCGGCGACGGGGCTGCAGCTTTCTTT.

The V and J genes are TRBV28 and TRBJ2-5; TRBD1 aligns across 8 bases. The trim removed 6 bases at V and 5 bases at J, leaving 11 bases unmatched. Germline V lookup: CDR1 MDHEN, CDR2 SYDVKM. This CDR3 is built from 15 residues. This chain's CDR3 is CASSLYRGVGETQYF. CDR3 bases: TGTGCCAGCAGCTTGTACAGGGGGGTCGGGGAGACCCAGTACTTC.

V is TRBV29-1 and J is TRBJ1-5, with D tentatively TRBD1 (6 bases). V lost 6 bases and J lost 5, with 14 bases in between. The length of the CDR3 is 13 residues. Germline CDR1 reads SQVTM; CDR2 reads ANQGSEA. CDR3 loop: CSVAEQGYQPQHF. Written as DNA, the CDR3 is TGCAGCGTGGCCGAACAGGGTTATCAGCCCCAGCATTTT.

The chain has TRBV28 and TRBJ2-7, with 9 bases fitting TRBD1. This CDR3 contains 16 residues. After removal of 4 bases from V and 2 bases from J, the junction contained 9 bases not matched to a gene. In germline, CDR1 is MDHEN, CDR2 SYDVKM. CDR3 sequence: CASSSTGTGNPYEQYF. In DNA form, the CDR3 reads TGTGCCAGCAGTTCGACCGGGACAGGGAATCCCTACGAGCAGTACTTC.

V gene TRBV28 combines with J gene TRBJ2-5, with a weak D call TRBD1 (6 bases). The germline V and J ends were trimmed by 5 bases and 5 bases, with 18 bases remaining between them. CDR3 length: 15 amino acids. Germline-derived CDR1 and CDR2 are MDHEN and SYDVKM. This chain's CDR3 is CASSQGGVGVETQYF. CDR3 DNA sequence: TGTGCCAGCAGTCAAGGGGGAGTTGGGGTGGAGACCCAGTACTTC.

CDR3 in DNA: TGTGCCAGTAACCAACCTGGAAACACCATATATTTT. The encoded protein is CASNQPGNTIYF. The rearrangement joins TRBV19 to TRBJ1-3, with D unclear. This CDR3 contains 12 residues. V lost 7 bases to trimming and J lost 2 bases, with 6 bases between them. CDR1 and CDR2 from the germline V gene are LNHDA and SQIVND (reference sequence).

V usage is TRBV3-1 and J usage is TRBJ2-2; a possible D gene is TRBD2 (5 bases). Germline assignment: CDR1 LGHDT and CDR2 YNNKEL (reference sequence). This CDR3 is built from 15 residues. V was cut by 1 base and J by 0 bases, with 6 bases left in between. The CDR3 reads CASSQGRTNTGELFF. CDR3 nucleotide sequence: TGTGCCAGCAGCCAAGGGAGGACGAACACCGGGGAGCTGTTTTTT.

The chain links TRBV10-3 to TRBJ1-4; a weak D match, TRBD1 (6 bases). V lost 3 bases and J lost 7, with 6 bases in between. The CDR3 runs 12 residues. Germline V lookup: CDR1 ENHRY, CDR2 SYGVKD. The CDR3 DNA sequence: TGTGCCATCAGTGACAGGGGTGAAAAACTGTTTTTT. The encoded protein is CAISDRGEKLFF.

The V gene is TRBV7-9, the J gene TRBJ1-2; 7 bases are shared with TRBD1. The CDR3 covers 16 residues. V lost 0 bases, J lost 3 bases, and 7 bases stayed unmatched. CDR1 SEHNR and CDR2 FQNEAQ come from the germline V gene (reference sequence). This CDR3 reads CASSLATGAEDYGYTF. CDR3 coding DNA: TGTGCCAGCAGCTTAGCCACAGGGGCGGAGGACTATGGCTACACCTTC.

In this sample, this clonotype turned up once. This sequence joins TRBV6-5 and TRBJ1-1; maybe TRBD1 (6 bases). The CDR3 loop spans 13 amino acids. Trimming took off 8 bases at V and 1 base at J, with 11 bases between the two ends. Germline V gene data show CDR1 as MNHEY and CDR2 as SVGAGI. The CDR3 here is CASGGGGNTEAFF. The DNA of the CDR3 is TGTGCCAGCGGGGGGGGCGGGAACACTGAAGCTTTCTTT.

The gene calls are TRBV5-1 and TRBJ2-1; maybe TRBD1 (5 bases). The CDR3 loop spans 15 amino acids. V lost 0 bases, J lost 6 bases, and 13 bases lay in between. Germline loops: CDR1 SGHRS, CDR2 YFSETQ. CDR3 residues: CASSLDRTKSNEQFF. The CDR3 DNA is TGCGCCAGCAGCTTGGACAGGACGAAAAGCAATGAGCAGTTCTTC.

This sequence joins TRBV7-2 and TRBJ1-2; D gene unclear. V lost 0 bases and J lost 5, with 10 bases in between. Looked up from germline, CDR1 is SGHTA and CDR2 is FQGNSA. The CDR3 spans 14 residues. As DNA, the CDR3 is TGTGCCAGCAGCTTAGCGCCAGTAGTTTATGGCTACACCTTC. Amino acids: CASSLAPVVYGYTF.

The chain combines TRBV7-6 with TRBJ2-3, with D uncertain. The germline gives CDR1 SGHVS, CDR2 FNYEAQ. The CDR3 consists of 15 residues. Trimming shortened V by 0 bases and J by 1 base, and 8 bases separated the two germline ends. CDR3 nucleotides: TGTGCCAGCAGCTTAGCCGATGGTGGCACAGATACGCAGTATTTT. It specifies CASSLADGGTDTQYF.

The chain recombines TRBV6-6 with TRBJ2-5, with D possibly being TRBD2 (6 bases). V lost 8 bases to trimming and J lost 2 bases, with 9 bases between them. The germline CDR1 and CDR2 sequences are MNHNY and SVGAGI (reference sequence). There are 12 residues in the CDR3. The CDR3 bases are TGTGCCAGCCGGGGGAGTCAAGAGACCCAGTACTTC. Residues: CASRGSQETQYF.

As regards this clonotype: At one end the junction does not follow the germline gene, possibly because of a read error. The chain employs TRBV23-1 and TRBJ2-4; a possible D gene is TRBD2 (6 bases). TRBV23-1 is treated as an ORF (open reading frame) with a function not yet certain. The CDR3 loop spans 9 amino acids. This CDR3 is CASSQAGSF. CDR3 sequence (DNA): TGCGCCAGCAGTCAGGCCGGGAGCTTC.

The J gene is TRBJ2-2, the V gene TRBV3-1; TRBD2 might be the D (6 bases). Germline assignment: CDR1 LGHDT and CDR2 YNNKEL (reference sequence). The CDR3 has 20 amino acids. Trimming shortened V by 0 bases and J by 4 bases, and 24 bases separated the two germline ends. CDR3 residues: CASSQDLGGVTTLFTGELFF. The CDR3 nucleotides read TGTGCCAGCAGCCAAGATCTCGGAGGGGTCACCACACTTTTCACCGGGGAGCTGTTTTTT.

This sequence joins TRBV12-3 or TRBV12-4 and TRBJ1-1; D gene uncertain. V was trimmed by 7 bases and J by 4 bases, leaving 16 bases between them. The CDR3 is made up of 14 amino acids. The CDR3, as DNA: TGTGCCAGCACCCCCCGACATCCCGGCACTGAAGCTTTCTTT. It yields the protein CASTPRHPGTEAFF.

CDR3 loop: CASSPYMGTSRQETQYF. In nucleotides, the CDR3 is TGTGCCAGCAGCCCATATATGGGGACTAGTCGCCAAGAGACCCAGTACTTC. V is TRBV13 and J is TRBJ2-5, with 8 bases identical to TRBD2. CDR1 and CDR2 (germline): PRHDT, FYEKMQ (reference sequence). V shed 5 bases and J 1 base; nucleotides not matched to a gene: 12. There are 17 residues in the CDR3.

V and J are TRBV9 and TRBJ1-1; D is perhaps TRBD1 (6 bases). V lost 4 bases to trimming and J lost 1 base, with 14 bases between them. Germline CDR1 SGDLS, CDR2 YYNGEE. This CDR3 spans 15 amino acids. CDR3 protein: CASSPRGGQNTEAFF. In DNA, the CDR3 is TGTGCCAGCAGCCCCCGCGGGGGACAGAACACTGAAGCTTTCTTT.

The J gene is TRBJ2-7, the V gene TRBV27, with 8 positions matching TRBD1. Germline CDR1 is MNHEY and CDR2 is SMNVEV (reference sequence). The CDR3 runs 16 residues. The junction had 12 bases not matched to a gene; V was cut back by 5 bases and J by 3 bases. CDR3 in amino acids: CASSLGTGPVGYEQYF. The CDR3 region has the DNA TGTGCCAGCAGTCTCGGGACAGGTCCGGTTGGCTACGAGCAGTACTTC.

This sequence joins TRBV6-1 and TRBJ2-5; either TRBD1 or TRBD2 may supply D (6 bases each). Germline V gene lookup returns CDR1 MNHNS and CDR2 SASEGT. The CDR3 is made up of 12 amino acids. The V end lost 10 bases, the J end lost 5 bases, and 14 bases lay between the germline ends. CDR3 in DNA: TGTGCCACCCGTGAAGGGGGGGAGACCCAGTACTTC. Protein sequence: CATREGGETQYF.

The rearrangement joins TRBV28 to TRBJ2-7; maybe TRBD1 (6 bases). The germline gives CDR1 MDHEN, CDR2 SYDVKM. The CDR3 extends over 13 amino acids. V was trimmed by 7 bases and J by 3 bases, leaving 13 bases between them. CDR3 region: CASIVARGYEQYF. CDR3 nucleotide sequence: TGTGCCAGCATTGTAGCCAGGGGCTACGAGCAGTACTTC.

The count of this clonotype is one. The CDR3 reads CASSLLTGGPYEQYF. CDR3 bases: TGTGCCAGCAGCTTACTGACAGGAGGTCCCTACGAGCAGTACTTC. This chain uses TRBV7-8 with TRBJ2-7, with D possibly matching TRBD1 (6 bases). V lost 2 bases, J lost 2 bases, and 13 bases lay in between. Germline CDR1 SGHVS, CDR2 FQNEAQ. The CDR3 is 15 residues long.

The chain joins TRBV3-1 to TRBJ2-1; 12 nucleotides match TRBD2. The CDR3 loop spans 16 amino acids. J gave up 4 bases and V 3 bases, and 4 bases lay outside the gene matches. The germline gives CDR1 LGHDT, CDR2 YNNKEL (reference sequence). This CDR3 reads CASSHVLAGGYNEQFF. CDR3 DNA sequence: TGTGCCAGCAGCCATGTTCTAGCGGGGGGGTACAATGAGCAGTTCTTC.